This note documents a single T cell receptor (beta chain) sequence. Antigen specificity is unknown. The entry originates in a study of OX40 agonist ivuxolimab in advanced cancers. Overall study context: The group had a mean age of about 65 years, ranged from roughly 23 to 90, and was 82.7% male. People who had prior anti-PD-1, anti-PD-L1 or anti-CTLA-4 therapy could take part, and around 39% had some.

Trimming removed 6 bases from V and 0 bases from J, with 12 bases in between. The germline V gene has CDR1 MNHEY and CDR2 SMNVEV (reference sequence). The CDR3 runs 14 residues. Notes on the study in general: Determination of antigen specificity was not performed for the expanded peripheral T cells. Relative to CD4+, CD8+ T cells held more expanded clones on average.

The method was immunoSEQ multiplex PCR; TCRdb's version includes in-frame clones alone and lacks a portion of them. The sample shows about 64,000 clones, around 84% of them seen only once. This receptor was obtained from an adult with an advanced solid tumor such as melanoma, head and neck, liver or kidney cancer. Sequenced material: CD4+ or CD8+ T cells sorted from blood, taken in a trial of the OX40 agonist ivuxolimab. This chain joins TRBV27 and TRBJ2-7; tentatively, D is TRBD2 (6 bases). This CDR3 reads CASRLARYSYEQYF. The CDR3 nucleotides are TGTGCCAGCAGGCTAGCGCGTTACTCCTACGAGCAGTACTTC.